Listed below are T cell receptor beta chains from one sample, sequenced in a study of T cell repertoires in cytomegalovirus infection. MiXCR, applied by TCRdb to the reads, yields one record per CDR3 protein. This table has some 700,000 distinct CDR3 sequences, 35% to 45% appearing once. The material sequenced was PBMCs. The receptor set was obtained from a human donor in good health (CMV status not recorded). Some clones in this sample may be carry-over from other donors' samples. CDR3s leave out the opening cysteine and the closing phenylalanine or tryptophan. The size of a clone is reported for some rows only, either as once, few or many, or as a class for expanded clones.

v_gene,len,abundance,j_gene,CDR3aa
TRBV5-1,14,NA,TRBJ1-4,ASSLAGRSTNEKLF
TRBV7-2,9,many,TRBJ2-5,ASSSTLRQY
TRBV13,15,NA,TRBJ1-2,ASSTRDRGKEDYGYT
TRBV7-8,14,NA,TRBJ1-2,ASSLSRVYPNYGYT
TRBV12-3/TRBV12-4,11,NA,TRBJ1-5,ASSPPMVQPQH
TRBV7-2,13,many,TRBJ2-2,ASSFAGKNTGELF
TRBV5-1,15,few,TRBJ2-5,ASSPGSLAGASETQY
TRBV15,12,NA,TRBJ1-5,ATSRAARGQPQH
TRBV28,14,few,TRBJ2-5,ASSLMAGRGQETQY
TRBV6-1,15,NA,TRBJ1-1,ASRSVLQGALNTEAF
TRBV7-8,14,many,TRBJ2-1,ASSLRGGALVNEQF
TRBV4-1,12,few,TRBJ1-2,ASSQDPRGEGYT
TRBV12-3/TRBV12-4,12,NA,TRBJ1-6,ASRSGENNSPLH
TRBV19,13,few,TRBJ1-5,ASLLAGGADQPQH
TRBV7-6,10,many,TRBJ2-1,ASSLIGNEQF
TRBV28,13,NA,TRBJ2-4,ASSYAILAKNIQY
TRBV7-8,11,few,TRBJ1-5,ASTVRINQPQH
TRBV7-6,15,few,TRBJ2-3,ASSLRSVGSGTDTQY
TRBV6-1,12,few,TRBJ2-5,ASSLGLASQTQY
TRBV20-1,11,NA,TRBJ1-2,SAGRVVGYGYT
TRBV11-2,13,few,TRBJ2-3,ASSLAGRHTDTQY